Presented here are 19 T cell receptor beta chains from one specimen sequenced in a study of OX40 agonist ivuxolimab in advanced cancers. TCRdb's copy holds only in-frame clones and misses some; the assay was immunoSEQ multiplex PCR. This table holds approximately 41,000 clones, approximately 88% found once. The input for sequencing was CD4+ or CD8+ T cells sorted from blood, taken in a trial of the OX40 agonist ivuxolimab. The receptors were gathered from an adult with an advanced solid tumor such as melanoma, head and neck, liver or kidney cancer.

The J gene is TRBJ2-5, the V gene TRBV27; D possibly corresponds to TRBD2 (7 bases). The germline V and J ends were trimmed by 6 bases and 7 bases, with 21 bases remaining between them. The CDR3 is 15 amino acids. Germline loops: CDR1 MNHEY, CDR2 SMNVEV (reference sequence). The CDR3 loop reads CASSPTGGRVGTQYF. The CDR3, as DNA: TGTGCCAGCAGCCCCACGGGGGGCCGAGTCGGGACCCAGTACTTC.

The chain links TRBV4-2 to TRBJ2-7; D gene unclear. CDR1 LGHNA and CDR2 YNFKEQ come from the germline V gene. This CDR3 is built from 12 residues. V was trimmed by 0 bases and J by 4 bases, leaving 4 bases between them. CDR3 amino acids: CASSQDRYEQYF. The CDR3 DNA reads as TGTGCCAGCAGCCAAGATCGGTACGAGCAGTACTTC.

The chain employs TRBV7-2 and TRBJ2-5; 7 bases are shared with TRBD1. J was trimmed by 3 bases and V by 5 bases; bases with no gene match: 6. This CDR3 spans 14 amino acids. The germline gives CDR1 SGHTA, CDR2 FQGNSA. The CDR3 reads CASSSRTGEETQYF. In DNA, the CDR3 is TGTGCCAGCAGCAGCCGGACAGGCGAAGAGACCCAGTACTTC.

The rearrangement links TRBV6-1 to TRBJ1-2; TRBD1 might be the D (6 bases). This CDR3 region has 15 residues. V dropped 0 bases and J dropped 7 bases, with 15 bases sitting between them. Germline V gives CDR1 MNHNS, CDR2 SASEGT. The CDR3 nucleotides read TGTGCCAGCAGTGAAGCGCTGACAGGCTTGTCTGGCTACACCTTC. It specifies CASSEALTGLSGYTF.

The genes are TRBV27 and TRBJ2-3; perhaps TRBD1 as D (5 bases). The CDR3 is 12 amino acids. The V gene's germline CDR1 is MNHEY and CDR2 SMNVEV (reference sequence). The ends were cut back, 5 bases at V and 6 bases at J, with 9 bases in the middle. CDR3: CASSPGSDTQYF. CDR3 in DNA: TGTGCCAGCAGTCCAGGGTCGGATACGCAGTATTTT.

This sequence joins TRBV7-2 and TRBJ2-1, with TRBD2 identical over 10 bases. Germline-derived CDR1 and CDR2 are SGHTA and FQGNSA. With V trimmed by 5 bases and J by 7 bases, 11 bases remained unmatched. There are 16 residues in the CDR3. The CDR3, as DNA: TGTGCCAGCAGCCTACCCCCAGCGGGGGGGCGAAATGAGCAGTTCTTC. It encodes CASSLPPAGGRNEQFF.

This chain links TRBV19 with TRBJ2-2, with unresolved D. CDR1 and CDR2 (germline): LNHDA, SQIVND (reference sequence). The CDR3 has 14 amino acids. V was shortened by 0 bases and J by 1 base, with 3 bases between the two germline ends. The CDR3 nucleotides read TGTGCCAGTAGTATAGACGGGAACACCGGGGAGCTGTTTTTT. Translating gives CASSIDGNTGELFF.

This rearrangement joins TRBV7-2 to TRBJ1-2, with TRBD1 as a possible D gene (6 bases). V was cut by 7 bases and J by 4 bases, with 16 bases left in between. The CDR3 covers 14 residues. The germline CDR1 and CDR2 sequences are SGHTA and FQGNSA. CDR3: CASNPSTGLYGYTF. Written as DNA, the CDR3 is TGTGCCAGCAACCCCTCAACAGGGCTCTATGGCTACACCTTC.

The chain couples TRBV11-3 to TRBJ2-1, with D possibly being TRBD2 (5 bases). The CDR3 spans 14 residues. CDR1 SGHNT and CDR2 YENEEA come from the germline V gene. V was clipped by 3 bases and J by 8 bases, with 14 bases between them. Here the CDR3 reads CASSFAVGVYEQFF. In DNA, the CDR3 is TGTGCCAGCAGCTTCGCGGTCGGGGTGTATGAGCAGTTCTTC.

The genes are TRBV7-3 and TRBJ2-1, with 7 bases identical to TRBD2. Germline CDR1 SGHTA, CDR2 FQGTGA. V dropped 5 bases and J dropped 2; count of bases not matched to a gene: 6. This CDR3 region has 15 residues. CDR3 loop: CASSASGATYNEQFF. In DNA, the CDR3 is TGTGCCAGCAGCGCCAGCGGGGCCACCTACAATGAGCAGTTCTTC.

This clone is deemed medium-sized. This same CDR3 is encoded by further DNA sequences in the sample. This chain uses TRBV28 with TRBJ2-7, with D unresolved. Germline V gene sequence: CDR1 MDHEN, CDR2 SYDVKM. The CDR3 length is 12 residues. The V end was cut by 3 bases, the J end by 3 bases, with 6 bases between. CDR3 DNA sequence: TGTGCCAGCAGTTTTCAGAACTACGAGCAGTACTTC. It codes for CASSFQNYEQYF.

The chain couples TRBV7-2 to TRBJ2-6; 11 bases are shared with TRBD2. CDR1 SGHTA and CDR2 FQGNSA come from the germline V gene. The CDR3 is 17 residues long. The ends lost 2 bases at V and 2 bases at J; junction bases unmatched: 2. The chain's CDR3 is CASSLLAGGPGANVLTF. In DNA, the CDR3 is TGTGCCAGCAGCTTATTAGCGGGGGGGCCTGGGGCCAACGTCCTGACTTTC.

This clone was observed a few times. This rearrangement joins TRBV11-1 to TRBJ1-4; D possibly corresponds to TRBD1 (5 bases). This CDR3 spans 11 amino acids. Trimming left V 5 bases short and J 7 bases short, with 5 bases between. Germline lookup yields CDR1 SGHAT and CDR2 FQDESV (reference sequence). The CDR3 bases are TGTGCCAGCAGCCAGGGTGAAAAACTGTTTTTT. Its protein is CASSQGEKLFF.

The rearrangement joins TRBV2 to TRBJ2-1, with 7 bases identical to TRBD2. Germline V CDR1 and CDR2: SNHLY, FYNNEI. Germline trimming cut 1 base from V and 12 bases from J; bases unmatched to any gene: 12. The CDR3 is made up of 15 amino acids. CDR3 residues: CASSEVSSGARGQFF. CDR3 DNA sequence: TGTGCCAGCAGTGAAGTGTCTAGCGGAGCCCGAGGGCAGTTCTTC.

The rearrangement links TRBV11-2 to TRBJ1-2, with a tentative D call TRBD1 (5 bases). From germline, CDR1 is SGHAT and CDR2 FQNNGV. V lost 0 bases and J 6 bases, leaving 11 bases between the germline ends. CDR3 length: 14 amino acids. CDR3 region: CASSLDGRAHGYTF. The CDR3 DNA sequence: TGTGCCAGCAGCTTAGATGGCAGGGCCCATGGCTACACCTTC.

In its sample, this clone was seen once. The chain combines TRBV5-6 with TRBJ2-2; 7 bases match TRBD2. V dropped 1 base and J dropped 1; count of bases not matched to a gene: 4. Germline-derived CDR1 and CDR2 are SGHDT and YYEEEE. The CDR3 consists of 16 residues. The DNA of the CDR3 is TGTGCCAGCAGCTTGTTCCTAGCGGAGAACACCGGGGAGCTGTTTTTT. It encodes CASSLFLAENTGELFF.

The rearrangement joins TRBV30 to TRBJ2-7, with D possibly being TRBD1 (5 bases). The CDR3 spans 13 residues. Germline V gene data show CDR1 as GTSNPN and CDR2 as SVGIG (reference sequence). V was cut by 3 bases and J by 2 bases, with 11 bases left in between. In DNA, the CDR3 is TGTGCCTGGAGCGCTGACAGTCCCTACGAGCAGTACTTC. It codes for CAWSADSPYEQYF.

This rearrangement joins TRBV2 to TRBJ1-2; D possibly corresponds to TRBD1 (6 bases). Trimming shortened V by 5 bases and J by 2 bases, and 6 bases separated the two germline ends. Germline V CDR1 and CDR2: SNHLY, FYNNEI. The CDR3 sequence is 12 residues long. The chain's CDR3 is CASSQGNYGYTF. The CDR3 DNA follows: TGTGCCAGCAGTCAGGGGAACTATGGCTACACCTTC. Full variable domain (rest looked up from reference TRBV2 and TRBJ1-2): EPEVTQTPSHQVTQMGQEVILRCVPISNHLYFYWYRQILGQKVEFLVSFYNNEISEKSEIFDDQFSVERPDGSNFTLKIRSTKLEDSAMYFCASSQGNYGYTFGSGTRLTVV.

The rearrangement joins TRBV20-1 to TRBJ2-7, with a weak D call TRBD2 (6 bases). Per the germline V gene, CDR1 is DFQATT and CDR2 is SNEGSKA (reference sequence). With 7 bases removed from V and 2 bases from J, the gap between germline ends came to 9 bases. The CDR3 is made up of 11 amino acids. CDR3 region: CSVVAAYEQYF. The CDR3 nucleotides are TGCAGTGTAGTAGCGGCCTACGAGCAGTACTTC.